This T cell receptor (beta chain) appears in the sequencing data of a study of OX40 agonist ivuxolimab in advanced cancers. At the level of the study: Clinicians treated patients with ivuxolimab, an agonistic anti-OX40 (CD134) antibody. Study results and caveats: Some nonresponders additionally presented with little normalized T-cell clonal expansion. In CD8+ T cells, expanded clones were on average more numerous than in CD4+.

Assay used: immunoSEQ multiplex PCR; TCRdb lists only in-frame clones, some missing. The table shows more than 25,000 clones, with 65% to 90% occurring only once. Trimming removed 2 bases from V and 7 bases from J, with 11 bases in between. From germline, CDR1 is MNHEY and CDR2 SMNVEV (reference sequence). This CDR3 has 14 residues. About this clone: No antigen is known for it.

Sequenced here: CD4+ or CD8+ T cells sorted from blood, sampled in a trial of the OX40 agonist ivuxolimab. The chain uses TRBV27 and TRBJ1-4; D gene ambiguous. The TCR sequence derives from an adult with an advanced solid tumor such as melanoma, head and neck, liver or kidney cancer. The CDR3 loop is CASSLRIESEKLFF. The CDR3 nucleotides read TGTGCCAGCAGTTTAAGGATAGAAAGTGAAAAACTGTTTTTT.